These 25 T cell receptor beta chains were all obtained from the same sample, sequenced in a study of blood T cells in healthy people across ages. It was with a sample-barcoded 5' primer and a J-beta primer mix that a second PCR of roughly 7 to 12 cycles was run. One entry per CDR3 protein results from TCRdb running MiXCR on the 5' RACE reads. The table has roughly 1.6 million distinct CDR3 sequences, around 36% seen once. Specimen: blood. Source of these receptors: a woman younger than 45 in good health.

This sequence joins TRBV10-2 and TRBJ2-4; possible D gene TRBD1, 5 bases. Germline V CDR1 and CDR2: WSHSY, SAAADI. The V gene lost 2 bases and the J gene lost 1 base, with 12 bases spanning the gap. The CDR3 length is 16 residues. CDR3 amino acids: CASSERTQGAKNIQYF. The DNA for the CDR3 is TGCGCCAGCAGTGAGCGGACGCAGGGTGCCAAAAACATTCAGTACTTC.

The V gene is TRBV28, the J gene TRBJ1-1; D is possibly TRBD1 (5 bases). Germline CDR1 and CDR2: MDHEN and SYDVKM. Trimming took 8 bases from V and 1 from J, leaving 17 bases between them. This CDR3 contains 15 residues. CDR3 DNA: TGTGCCAGCCATAAGAGACAGACCCAGAACACTGAAGCTTTCTTT. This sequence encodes CASHKRQTQNTEAFF.

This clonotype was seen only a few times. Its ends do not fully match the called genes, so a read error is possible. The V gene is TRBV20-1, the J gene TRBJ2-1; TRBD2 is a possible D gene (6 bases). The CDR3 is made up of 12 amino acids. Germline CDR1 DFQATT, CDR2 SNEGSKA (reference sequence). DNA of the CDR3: TGCAGTGCTAGTGGGGGGATCAATGAGCGGTTCTTC. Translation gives CSASGGINERFF.

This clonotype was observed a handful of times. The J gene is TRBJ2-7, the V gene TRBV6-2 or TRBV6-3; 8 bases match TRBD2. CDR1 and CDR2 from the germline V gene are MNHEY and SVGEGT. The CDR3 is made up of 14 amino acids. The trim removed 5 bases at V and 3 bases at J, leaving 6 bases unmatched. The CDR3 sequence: CASSPSGLVYEQYF. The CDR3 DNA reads TGTGCCAGCAGTCCGTCGGGACTAGTCTACGAGCAGTACTTC.

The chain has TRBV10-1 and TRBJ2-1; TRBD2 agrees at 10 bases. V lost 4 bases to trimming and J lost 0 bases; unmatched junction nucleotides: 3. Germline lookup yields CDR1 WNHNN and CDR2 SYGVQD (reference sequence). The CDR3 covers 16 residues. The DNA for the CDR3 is TGCGCCAGCAGTGGGGCTAGCGGGAGCTCCTACAATGAGCAGTTCTTC. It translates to CASSGASGSSYNEQFF.

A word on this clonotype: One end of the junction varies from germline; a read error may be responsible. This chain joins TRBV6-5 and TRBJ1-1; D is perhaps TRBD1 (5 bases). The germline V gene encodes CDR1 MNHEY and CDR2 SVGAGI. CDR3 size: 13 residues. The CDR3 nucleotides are TGTGCTAGCAGTTCTAATGGGGGTACTGAAGCTTTCTTT. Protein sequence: CASSSNGGTEAFF.

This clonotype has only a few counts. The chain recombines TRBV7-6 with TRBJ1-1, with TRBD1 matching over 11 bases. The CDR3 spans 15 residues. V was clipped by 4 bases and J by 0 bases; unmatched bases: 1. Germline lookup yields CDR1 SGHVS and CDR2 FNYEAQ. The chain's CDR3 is CASSSGQGVNTEAFF. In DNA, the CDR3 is TGTGCCAGCAGCTCGGGACAGGGGGTGAACACTGAAGCTTTCTTT.

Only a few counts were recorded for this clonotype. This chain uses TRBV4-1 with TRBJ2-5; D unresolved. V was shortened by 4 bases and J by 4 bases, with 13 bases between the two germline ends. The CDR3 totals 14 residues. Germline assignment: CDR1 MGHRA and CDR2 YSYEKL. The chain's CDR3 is CASSRGDMGETQYF. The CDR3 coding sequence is TGCGCCAGCAGCCGAGGAGACATGGGAGAGACCCAGTACTTC.

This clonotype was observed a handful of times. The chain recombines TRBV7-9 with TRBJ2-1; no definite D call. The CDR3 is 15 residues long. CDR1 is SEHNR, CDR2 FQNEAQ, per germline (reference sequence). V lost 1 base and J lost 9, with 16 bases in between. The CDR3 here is CASSLVSLGVGEQFF. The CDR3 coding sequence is TGTGCCAGCAGCTTAGTGAGTCTAGGAGTTGGTGAGCAGTTCTTC.

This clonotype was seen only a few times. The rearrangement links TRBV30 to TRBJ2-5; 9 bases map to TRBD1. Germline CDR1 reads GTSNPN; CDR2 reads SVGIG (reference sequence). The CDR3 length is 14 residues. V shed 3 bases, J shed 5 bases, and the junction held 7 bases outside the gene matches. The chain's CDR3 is CAWRPGQGVETQYF. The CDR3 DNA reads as TGTGCCTGGAGACCGGGACAGGGAGTGGAGACCCAGTACTTC.

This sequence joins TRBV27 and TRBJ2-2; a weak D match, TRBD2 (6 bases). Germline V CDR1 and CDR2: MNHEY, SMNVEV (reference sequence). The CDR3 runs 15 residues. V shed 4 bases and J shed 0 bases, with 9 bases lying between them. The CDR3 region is CASSWGLSNTGELFF. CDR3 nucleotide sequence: TGTGCCAGCAGTTGGGGACTGTCGAACACCGGGGAGCTGTTTTTT.

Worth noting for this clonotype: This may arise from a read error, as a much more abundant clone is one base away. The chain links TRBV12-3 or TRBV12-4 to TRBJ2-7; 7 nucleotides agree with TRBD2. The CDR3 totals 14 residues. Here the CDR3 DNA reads TGTGCCTGCAGTCCAGGACTAGTGGTCTACGAGCAGTACTTC. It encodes CACSPGLVVYEQYF.

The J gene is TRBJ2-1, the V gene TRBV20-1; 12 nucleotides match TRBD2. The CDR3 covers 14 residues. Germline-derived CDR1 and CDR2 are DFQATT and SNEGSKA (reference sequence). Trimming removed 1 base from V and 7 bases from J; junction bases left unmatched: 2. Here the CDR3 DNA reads TGCAGTGCTAGAGCTAGCGGGGGGGCGAATGAGCAGTTCTTC. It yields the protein CSARASGGANEQFF.

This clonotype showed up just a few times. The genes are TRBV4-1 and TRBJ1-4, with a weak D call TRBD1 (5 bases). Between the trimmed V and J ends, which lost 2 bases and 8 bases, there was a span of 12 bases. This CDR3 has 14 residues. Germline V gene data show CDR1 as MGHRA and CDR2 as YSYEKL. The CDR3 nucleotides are TGCGCCAGCAGCCAATACGGGACTGCGGAAAAACTGTTTTTT. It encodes CASSQYGTAEKLFF.

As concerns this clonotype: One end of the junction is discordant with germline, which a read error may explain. Written as DNA, the CDR3 is TGTGCCAATAGTATTAGAGAGCTTATGGATACGCAGTATTTT. It translates to CANSIRELMDTQYF. The chain employs TRBV19 and TRBJ2-3; D gene uncertain. CDR1 LNHDA and CDR2 SQIVND come from the germline V gene (reference sequence). The CDR3 is 14 residues long. The full variable domain, rest sourced from reference TRBV19 and TRBJ2-3, is DGGITQSPKYLFRKEGQNVTLSCEQNLNHDAMYWYRQDPGQGLRLIYYSQIVNDFQKGDIAEGYSVSREKKESFPLTVTSAQKNPTAFYLCANSIRELMDTQYFGPGTRLTVL.

CDR3 sequence (DNA): TGCGCCAGCAGCCCACGGTTACTAGCGGGAGCGTATATCCACGAGCAGTACTTC. The encoded protein is CASSPRLLAGAYIHEQYF. This chain joins TRBV5-1 and TRBJ2-7; 11 positions match TRBD2. The CDR3 has 18 residues. V dropped 4 bases and J dropped 5; count of bases not matched to a gene: 17. CDR1 SGHRS and CDR2 YFSETQ come from the germline V gene.

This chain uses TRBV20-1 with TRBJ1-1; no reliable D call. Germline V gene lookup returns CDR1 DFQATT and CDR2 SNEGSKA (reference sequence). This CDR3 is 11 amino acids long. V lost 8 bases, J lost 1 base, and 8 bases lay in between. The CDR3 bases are TGCAGTCGAAGGGCGAACACTGAAGCTTTCTTT. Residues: CSRRANTEAFF.

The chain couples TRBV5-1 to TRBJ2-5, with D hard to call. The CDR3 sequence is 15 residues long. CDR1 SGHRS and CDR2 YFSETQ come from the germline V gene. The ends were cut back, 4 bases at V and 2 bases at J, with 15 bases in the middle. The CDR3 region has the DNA TGCGCCAGCAGCCGAACTACCTTTCTACAAGAGACCCAGTACTTC. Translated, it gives CASSRTTFLQETQYF.

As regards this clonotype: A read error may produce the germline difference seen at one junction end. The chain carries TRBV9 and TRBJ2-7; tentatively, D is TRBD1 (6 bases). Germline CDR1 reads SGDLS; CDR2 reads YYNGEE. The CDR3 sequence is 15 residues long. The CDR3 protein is CANSVHAGATYEQYF. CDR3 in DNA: TGTGCCAACAGCGTACATGCAGGGGCAACCTACGAGCAGTACTTC.

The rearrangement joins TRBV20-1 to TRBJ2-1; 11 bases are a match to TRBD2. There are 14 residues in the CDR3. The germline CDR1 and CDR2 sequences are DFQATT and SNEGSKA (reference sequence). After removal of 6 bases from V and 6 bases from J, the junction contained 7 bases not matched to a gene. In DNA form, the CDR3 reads TGCAGTGCCCCGGGGACTAGCGGTTTCAATGAGCAGTTCTTC. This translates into CSAPGTSGFNEQFF.

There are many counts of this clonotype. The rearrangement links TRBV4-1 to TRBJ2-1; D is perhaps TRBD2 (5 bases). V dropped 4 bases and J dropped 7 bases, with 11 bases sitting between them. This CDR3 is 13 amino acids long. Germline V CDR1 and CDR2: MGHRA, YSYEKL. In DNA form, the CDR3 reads TGCGCCAGCAGCCCAAATAGCGTGAATGAGCAGTTCTTC. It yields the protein CASSPNSVNEQFF.

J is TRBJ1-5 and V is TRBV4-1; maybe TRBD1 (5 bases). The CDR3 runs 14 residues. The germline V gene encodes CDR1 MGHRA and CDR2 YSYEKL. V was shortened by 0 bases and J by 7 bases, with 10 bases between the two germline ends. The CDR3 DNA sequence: TGCGCCAGCAGCCAAGACAGGGTGGGCCAGCCCCAGCATTTT. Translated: CASSQDRVGQPQHF.

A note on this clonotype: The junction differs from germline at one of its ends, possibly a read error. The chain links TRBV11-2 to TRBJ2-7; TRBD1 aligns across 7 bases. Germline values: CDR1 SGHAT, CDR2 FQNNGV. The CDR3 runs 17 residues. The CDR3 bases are TGTGCCTGCAGCTTTAGTACGGGACAGAACAAACCCTACGAGCAGTACTTC. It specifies CACSFSTGQNKPYEQYF.

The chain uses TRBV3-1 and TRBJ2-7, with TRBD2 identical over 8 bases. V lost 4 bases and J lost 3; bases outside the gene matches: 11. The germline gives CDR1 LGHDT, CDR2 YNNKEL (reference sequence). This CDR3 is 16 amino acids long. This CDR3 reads CASSLMPAGDVYEQYF. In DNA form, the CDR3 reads TGTGCCAGCAGCCTTATGCCAGCGGGAGATGTCTACGAGCAGTACTTC.

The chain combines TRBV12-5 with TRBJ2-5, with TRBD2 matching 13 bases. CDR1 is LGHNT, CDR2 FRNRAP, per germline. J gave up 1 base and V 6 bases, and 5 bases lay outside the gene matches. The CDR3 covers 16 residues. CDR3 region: CASGLGLAGAQETQYF. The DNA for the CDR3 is TGTGCTAGTGGCCTTGGACTAGCGGGGGCCCAAGAGACCCAGTACTTC. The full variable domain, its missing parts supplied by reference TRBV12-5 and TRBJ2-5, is DARVTQTPRHKVTEMGQEVTMRCQPILGHNTVFWYRQTMMQGLELLAYFRNRAPLDDSGMPKDRFSAEMPDATLATLKIQPSEPRDSAVYFCASGLGLAGAQETQYFGPGTRLLVL.